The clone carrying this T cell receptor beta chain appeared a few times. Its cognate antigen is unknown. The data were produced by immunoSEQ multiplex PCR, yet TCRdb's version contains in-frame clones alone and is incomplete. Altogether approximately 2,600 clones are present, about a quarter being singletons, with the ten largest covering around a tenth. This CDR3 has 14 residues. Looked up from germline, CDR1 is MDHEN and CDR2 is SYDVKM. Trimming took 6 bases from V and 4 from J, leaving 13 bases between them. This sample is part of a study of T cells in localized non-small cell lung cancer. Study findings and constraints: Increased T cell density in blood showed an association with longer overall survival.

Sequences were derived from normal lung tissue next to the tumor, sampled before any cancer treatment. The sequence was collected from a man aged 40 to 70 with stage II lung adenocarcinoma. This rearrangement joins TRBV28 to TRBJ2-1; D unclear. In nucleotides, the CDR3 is TGTGCCAGCAGCTCATCTAACCTATACAATGAGCAGTTCTTC. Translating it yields CASSSSNLYNEQFF.